Following are 3 T cell receptor beta chains from one sample sequenced in a study of T cell responses to AZD1222 COVID-19 vaccine. Measured with immunoSEQ multiplex PCR; TCRdb has only the in-frame clones, and not every one. This table has about 140,000 clones, approximately 92% appearing once. The sample in question was peripheral blood, obtained 28 days after the second AZD1222 dose. The receptors derive from an adult who received the AZD1222 COVID-19 vaccine.

The chain couples TRBV6-2 or TRBV6-3 to TRBJ2-1; D may be TRBD1 (6 bases). The CDR3 runs to 15 residues. Per germline, CDR1 MNHEY and CDR2 SVGEGT. V shed 4 bases and J shed 8 bases, with 18 bases lying between them. CDR3 region: CASSSGTNLLDEQFF. The CDR3 coding sequence is TGTGCCAGCAGTTCCGGGACAAACCTTTTGGATGAGCAGTTCTTC.

A few counts support this clone. The chain links TRBV7-2 to TRBJ1-5; D remains unclear. Germline-derived CDR1 and CDR2 are SGHTA and FQGNSA. The CDR3 runs to 15 residues. The ends were cut back, 7 bases at V and 1 base at J, with 14 bases in the middle. Here the CDR3 reads CASNMSRGSNQPQHF. CDR3 DNA sequence: TGTGCCAGCAACATGTCCCGTGGGAGCAATCAGCCCCAGCATTTT. Full variable domain (outside the CDR3, taken from reference TRBV7-2 and TRBJ1-5): GAGVSQSPSNKVTEKGKDVELRCDPISGHTALYWYRQSLGQGLEFLIYFQGNSAPDKSGLPSDRFSAERTGGSVSTLTIQRTQQEDSAVYLCASNMSRGSNQPQHFGDGTRLSIL.

V is TRBV29-1 and J is TRBJ1-1; no definite D call. V was shortened by 6 bases and J by 4 bases, with 9 bases between the two germline ends. Germline values: CDR1 SQVTM, CDR2 ANQGSEA. The CDR3 length is 11 residues. The CDR3 reads CSVPYFTEAFF. In DNA, the CDR3 is TGCAGCGTCCCTTACTTCACTGAAGCTTTCTTT.